These 14 T cell receptor beta chains share one sample of origin, sequenced in a study of T cell responses to AZD1222 COVID-19 vaccine (dated by TCRdb to 2020 to 2023). The sample's time point label, decoded: about 28 days (+/-7) after the second vaccine dose. Preparation of the library involved the immunoSEQ multiplex PCR assay. Not all clones reach the TCRdb copy of this immuneACCESS table, which keeps in-frame sequences only. Checked studies attribute under half of the gap to unresolved V genes and leave the rest unexplained. The sample contains some 71,000 clones, roughly 87% of them found a single time. The leading ten clones occupy 28% of the sample. Source: peripheral blood, taken 28 days after the second AZD1222 dose. The source is an adult who received the AZD1222 COVID-19 vaccine.

The chain couples TRBV15 to TRBJ2-1; tentative D call: TRBD2 (6 bases). Trimming pared 3 bases from V and 8 bases from J, leaving 17 bases between. This CDR3 region has 15 residues. Per germline, CDR1 LNHNV and CDR2 YYDKDF (reference sequence). CDR3 in DNA: TGTGCCACCAGCAGTGGGAGGCACCGGGTGGATGAGCAGTTCTTC. Its protein is CATSSGRHRVDEQFF.

The V call is TRBV6-5, the J call TRBJ1-5; TRBD1 is a possible D gene (5 bases). Trimming stripped 5 bases from V and 9 bases from J, with 17 bases between. The germline V gene encodes CDR1 MNHEY and CDR2 SVGAGI. This CDR3 is built from 14 residues. Written as DNA, the CDR3 is TGTGCCAGCAGTCCTCGGGGAGGGACCGGGCCCCAGCATTTT. Translating it yields CASSPRGGTGPQHF.

The CDR3 DNA sequence: TGTGCCAGTAGTCGCCTAGGGACTAGCGGGAGCTACGAGCAGTACTTC. Translated: CASSRLGTSGSYEQYF. The chain uses TRBV19 and TRBJ2-7; TRBD2 matches at 14 bases. There are 16 residues in the CDR3. Germline V gives CDR1 LNHDA, CDR2 SQIVND (reference sequence). The ends lost 5 bases at V and 3 bases at J; junction bases unmatched: 6.

The genes are TRBV5-4 and TRBJ2-1; D possibly corresponds to TRBD2 (5 bases). Germline-derived CDR1 and CDR2 are SGHNT and YYREEE (reference sequence). V lost 3 bases and J lost 1, with 11 bases in between. CDR3 length equals 15 residues. This CDR3 is CASSSGPGSYNEQFF. The CDR3 DNA sequence: TGTGCCAGCAGCTCAGGTCCGGGGTCCTACAATGAGCAGTTCTTC. Supplemented by reference TRBV5-4 and TRBJ2-1, the full variable domain reads ETGVTQSPTHLIKTRGQQVTLRCSSQSGHNTVSWYQQALGQGPQFIFQYYREEENGRGNFPPRFSGLQFPNYSSELNVNALELDDSALYLCASSSGPGSYNEQFFGPGTRLTVL.

The chain combines TRBV6-5 with TRBJ1-5; D is uncertain. V was clipped by 8 bases and J by 8 bases, with 16 bases between them. Looked up from germline, CDR1 is MNHEY and CDR2 is SVGAGI. The CDR3 contains 13 residues. CDR3 sequence reads: CASGRVTSEPQHF. For the CDR3, the DNA is TGTGCCAGCGGACGGGTAACCTCAGAGCCCCAGCATTTT.

The chain has TRBV20-1 and TRBJ1-2, with 8 nucleotides matching TRBD1. Trimming cost V 3 bases and J 6 bases; bases outside gene matches: 9. The CDR3 is 14 amino acids. Germline assignment: CDR1 DFQATT and CDR2 SNEGSKA (reference sequence). The CDR3 protein is CSASSDREGDGYTF. The CDR3 bases are TGCAGTGCTAGTTCGGACAGGGAAGGCGATGGCTACACCTTC.

This clone was seen just once. This chain joins TRBV15 and TRBJ2-7; a weak D match, TRBD1 (6 bases). The CDR3 runs to 14 residues. V was shortened by 3 bases and J by 1 base, with 10 bases between the two germline ends. Looked up from germline, CDR1 is LNHNV and CDR2 is YYDKDF (reference sequence). For the CDR3, the DNA is TGTGCCACCAGCAGGGGACATTCTTCCTACGAGCAGTACTTC. Translated: CATSRGHSSYEQYF.

The V call is TRBV11-2, the J call TRBJ2-1; D tentatively fits TRBD1 or TRBD2 (5 bases each). There are 17 residues in the CDR3. Germline lookup yields CDR1 SGHAT and CDR2 FQNNGV. The V end lost 3 bases, the J end lost 0 bases, and 15 bases lay between the germline ends. The CDR3, as DNA: TGTGCCAGCAGCTTCGGGGCCGGGTGGAGCTCCTACAATGAGCAGTTCTTC. Amino acids: CASSFGAGWSSYNEQFF.

The chain joins TRBV18 to TRBJ2-7; TRBD1 matches at 7 bases. Germline V lookup: CDR1 KGHSH, CDR2 LQKENI. The CDR3 is 13 amino acids. The V gene end was trimmed by 6 bases and the J gene end by 6 bases; junction bases not matched to a gene: 8. The CDR3 nucleotides are TGTGCCAGCTCCGAGGGACAGAACTTCGAGCAGTACTTC. Its protein is CASSEGQNFEQYF.

The chain employs TRBV29-1 and TRBJ2-3; D uncertain. Per germline, CDR1 SQVTM and CDR2 ANQGSEA. Trimming pared 6 bases from V and 0 bases from J, leaving 10 bases between. The CDR3 totals 13 residues. This CDR3 reads CSVLTTSTDTQYF. In nucleotides, the CDR3 is TGCAGCGTATTAACAACTAGCACAGATACGCAGTATTTT.

The chain is built from TRBV5-1 and TRBJ2-7; 11 bases agree with TRBD1. Trimming cost V 4 bases and J 5 bases; bases outside gene matches: 5. Per the germline V gene, CDR1 is SGHRS and CDR2 is YFSETQ. This CDR3 is built from 14 residues. In DNA form, the CDR3 reads TGCGCCAGCAGCCCGGGGGGACAGGGGGACGAGCAGTACTTC. This codes for CASSPGGQGDEQYF.

The chain couples TRBV11-3 to TRBJ2-1; 9 bases agree with TRBD2. Germline V gene lookup returns CDR1 SGHNT and CDR2 YENEEA. The CDR3 totals 14 residues. The trim removed 6 bases at V and 6 bases at J, leaving 6 bases unmatched. CDR3 in DNA: TGTGCCAGCAGGGGGACTAGCTTTAGCAATGAGCAGTTCTTC. Encoded protein: CASRGTSFSNEQFF.

V is TRBV28 and J is TRBJ2-5; 9 nucleotides line up with TRBD1. The CDR3 spans 15 residues. V was pared by 3 bases and J by 2 bases, with 4 bases of the junction left unmatched. CDR1 MDHEN and CDR2 SYDVKM come from the germline V gene. CDR3 DNA sequence: TGTGCCAGCAGTTTGCCGACAGGGGGTCAAGAGACCCAGTACTTC. Its protein product is CASSLPTGGQETQYF.

This chain joins TRBV19 and TRBJ1-1, with D maybe TRBD1 (5 bases). This CDR3 is built from 13 residues. Germline lookup yields CDR1 LNHDA and CDR2 SQIVND (reference sequence). Trimming removed 8 bases from V and 4 bases from J, with 14 bases in between. The CDR3 DNA sequence: TGTGCCAGTTGCCCGACGGGACTCACTGAAGCTTTCTTT. It translates to CASCPTGLTEAFF.